A single sample is the source of the 3 T cell receptor beta chains below, sequenced in a study of shared clonotypes between healthy human individuals. Only in-frame clones appear in the TCRdb table, and some are missing; sequencing was by immunoSEQ multiplex PCR. This sample has approximately 2.3 million clones, with roughly 93% found just once. Material for sequencing was naive CD4+ T cells from PBMCs. Indicated subset: CD45RA+ positively selected. The receptors derive from a man between 18 and 29 years old in good health. Some clones in this sample may be carry-over from other donors' samples.

V gene TRBV5-4 combines with J gene TRBJ2-1; 9 bases are shared with TRBD2. Trimming at V came to 5 bases and at J to 3 bases, leaving 6 bases not matched to a gene. Germline V gene lookup returns CDR1 SGHNT and CDR2 YYREEE (reference sequence). The CDR3 sequence is 15 residues long. The CDR3 spells CASSDTSGHYNEQFF. The CDR3 DNA reads TGTGCCAGCAGTGACACTAGCGGGCACTACAATGAGCAGTTCTTC. The variable domain in full, with the rest retrieved from reference TRBV5-4 and TRBJ2-1, is ETGVTQSPTHLIKTRGQQVTLRCSSQSGHNTVSWYQQALGQGPQFIFQYYREEENGRGNFPPRFSGLQFPNYSSELNVNALELDDSALYLCASSDTSGHYNEQFFGPGTRLTVL.

J is TRBJ2-7 and V is TRBV5-1; D is unresolved. Trimming shortened V by 3 bases and J by 0 bases, and 19 bases separated the two germline ends. The CDR3 consists of 17 residues. The germline CDR1 and CDR2 sequences are SGHRS and YFSETQ. The CDR3 DNA sequence: TGCGCCAGCAGCTCTGGTCGCGAACAGTCAAGCTCCTACGAGCAGTACTTC. Its translation is CASSSGREQSSSYEQYF.

The DNA for the CDR3 is TGTGCCAGCAGTTTATTCCCCGTTGGCTACACCTTC. It encodes CASSLFPVGYTF. This chain uses TRBV28 with TRBJ1-2, with D unclear. V dropped 1 base and J dropped 7 bases, with 7 bases sitting between them. CDR3 length: 12 amino acids. Per the germline V gene, CDR1 is MDHEN and CDR2 is SYDVKM.